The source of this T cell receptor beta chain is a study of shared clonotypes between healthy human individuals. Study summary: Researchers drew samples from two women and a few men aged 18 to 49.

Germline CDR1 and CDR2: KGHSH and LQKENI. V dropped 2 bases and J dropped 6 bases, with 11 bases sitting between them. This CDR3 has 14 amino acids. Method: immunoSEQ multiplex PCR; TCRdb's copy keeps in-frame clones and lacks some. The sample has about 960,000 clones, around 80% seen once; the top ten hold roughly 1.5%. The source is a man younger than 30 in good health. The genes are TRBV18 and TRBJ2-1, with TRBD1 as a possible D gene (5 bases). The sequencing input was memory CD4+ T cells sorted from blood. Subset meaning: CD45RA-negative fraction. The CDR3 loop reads CASSPDRTANEQFF. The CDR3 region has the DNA TGTGCCAGCTCACCAGACAGAACGGCCAATGAGCAGTTCTTC. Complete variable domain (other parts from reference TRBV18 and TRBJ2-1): NAGVMQNPRHLVRRRGQEARLRCSPMKGHSHVYWYRQLPEEGLKFMVYLQKENIIDESGMPKERFSAEFPKEGPSILRIQQVVRGDSAAYFCASSPDRTANEQFFGPGTRLTVL.